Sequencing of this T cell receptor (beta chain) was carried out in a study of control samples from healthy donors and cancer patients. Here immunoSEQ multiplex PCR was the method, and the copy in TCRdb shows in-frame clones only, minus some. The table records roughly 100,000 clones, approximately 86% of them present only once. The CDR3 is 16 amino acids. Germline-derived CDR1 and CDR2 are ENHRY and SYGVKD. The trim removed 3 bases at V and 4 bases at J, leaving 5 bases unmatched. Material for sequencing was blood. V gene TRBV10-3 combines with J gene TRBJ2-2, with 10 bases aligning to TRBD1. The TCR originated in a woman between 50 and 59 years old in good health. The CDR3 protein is CAISDGTGVRTGELFF. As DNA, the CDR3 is TGTGCCATCAGTGATGGGACAGGGGTGCGCACCGGGGAGCTGTTTTTT.